The clone carrying this TCR beta chain showed up just once. This specimen comes from a study of blood T cell repertoires in COVID-19. As for the study in general: Donors in the United States, Italy and Spain gave samples during acute or convalescent COVID-19. The analysed material was cDNA or gDNA that came from T cells, B-cell-depleted T cells, or PBMCs.

The CDR3 has 13 amino acids. Germline CDR1 reads MNHEY; CDR2 reads SVGAGI. V was shortened by 7 bases and J by 0 bases, with 9 bases between the two germline ends. Original data processing: Nucleated cell number was recorded as an estimate derived from reference gene primer amplification. Only in-frame clones appear in the TCRdb table, and some are missing; sequencing was by immunoSEQ multiplex PCR. Clonal size and the V and J genes are those of that table, whereas D and trimming came from the DNA. The sample records around 150,000 clones, almost 80% being singletons. This sequence originates from a man in his fifties with active or convalescent COVID-19. This sequence joins TRBV6-5 and TRBJ1-2; D perhaps matches TRBD1 (6 bases). The sequencing sample was made of peripheral blood. This CDR3 reads CASNPGANYGYTF. CDR3 nucleotides: TGTGCCAGCAATCCAGGGGCTAACTATGGCTACACCTTC.